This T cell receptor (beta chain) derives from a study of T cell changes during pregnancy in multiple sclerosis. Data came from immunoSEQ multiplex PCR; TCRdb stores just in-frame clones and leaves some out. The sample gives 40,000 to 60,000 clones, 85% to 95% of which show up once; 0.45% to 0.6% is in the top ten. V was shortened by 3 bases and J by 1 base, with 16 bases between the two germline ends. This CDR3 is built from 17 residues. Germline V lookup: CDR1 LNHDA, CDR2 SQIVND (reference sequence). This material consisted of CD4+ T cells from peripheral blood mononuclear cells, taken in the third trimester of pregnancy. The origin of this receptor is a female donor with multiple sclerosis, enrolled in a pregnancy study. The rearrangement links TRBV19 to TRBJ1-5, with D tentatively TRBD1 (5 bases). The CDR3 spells CASSMGLRRQSNQPQHF. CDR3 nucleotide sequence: TGTGCCAGTAGTATGGGATTGAGGAGACAGAGCAATCAGCCCCAGCATTTT.